This T cell receptor beta chain emerged from a study of cytomegalovirus exposure and HLA in healthy donors. The CDR3 extends over 14 amino acids. Germline V gene lookup returns CDR1 SEHNR and CDR2 FQNEAQ (reference sequence). J lost 0 bases, V lost 3 bases, and 0 bases had no gene match. As regards this clone: The sample holds other DNA sequences that translate to the same CDR3.

PCR primers comprised 60 Vbeta and 13 Jbeta primers. The protocol was immunoSEQ multiplex PCR, while the TCRdb copy is restricted to in-frame clones and leaves out a portion. Of about 150,000 clones listed, about 80% are singletons. The J gene is TRBJ2-7, the V gene TRBV7-9; 9 bases align to TRBD2. Sequenced material: PBMCs. The TCR was taken from a man younger than 45 in good health and CMV-seropositive. The CDR3 reads CASSFSGSSYEQYF. The DNA of the CDR3 is TGTGCCAGCAGCTTTAGCGGGAGCTCCTACGAGCAGTACTTC.